Following are 23 T cell receptor beta chains from one sample sequenced in a study of cytomegalovirus exposure and HLA in healthy donors. The repertoire was sequenced with immunoSEQ multiplex PCR; TCRdb's copy has only in-frame clones and lacks some. The table records 55,000 to 70,000 clones, around nine tenths of them present only once. Sequencing used PBMCs. All receptors come from a young woman in good health and CMV-seronegative.

The J gene is TRBJ2-2, the V gene TRBV2; D is perhaps TRBD2 (7 bases). The CDR3 loop spans 15 amino acids. Germline V gene data show CDR1 as SNHLY and CDR2 as FYNNEI. V was clipped by 5 bases and J by 4 bases, with 14 bases between them. CDR3 in amino acids: CASSSGGGRTGELFF. The CDR3 DNA reads TGTGCCAGCAGTTCTGGGGGGGGCCGCACCGGGGAGCTGTTTTTT.

This rearrangement joins TRBV5-6 to TRBJ1-5; the D gene is possibly TRBD1 (6 bases). The V and J ends lost 0 bases and 1 base respectively, with 17 bases between them. The germline gives CDR1 SGHDT, CDR2 YYEEEE. This CDR3 is 18 amino acids long. The DNA of the CDR3 is TGTGCCAGCAGCTTGGGACGCTTACAGGGTGCGAGCAATCAGCCCCAGCATTTT. Translation: CASSLGRLQGASNQPQHF.

The V and J genes are TRBV2 and TRBJ1-1, with 7 bases fitting TRBD1. V shed 6 bases and J 4 bases; nucleotides not matched to a gene: 8. This CDR3 is built from 14 residues. CDR1 and CDR2 from the germline V gene are SNHLY and FYNNEI. The CDR3 sequence: CASRSTGAPTEAFF. Written as DNA, the CDR3 is TGTGCCAGCAGAAGTACAGGGGCTCCCACTGAAGCTTTCTTT.

The rearrangement joins TRBV10-1 to TRBJ2-2; 12 positions agree with TRBD2. The CDR3 runs to 16 residues. The ends lost 5 bases at V and 3 bases at J; junction bases unmatched: 4. Germline-derived CDR1 and CDR2 are WNHNN and SYGVQD (reference sequence). This CDR3 reads CASSRTSGKDTGELFF. The DNA for the CDR3 is TGCGCCAGCAGTAGGACTAGCGGGAAAGACACCGGGGAGCTGTTTTTT.

This chain joins TRBV28 and TRBJ1-5, with D tentatively TRBD1 (5 bases). The CDR3 contains 15 residues. V lost 8 bases and J lost 7, with 21 bases in between. Germline V gene data show CDR1 as MDHEN and CDR2 as SYDVKM. CDR3 nucleotides: TGTGCCAGCCCTACCCCGACAGAGAGGAGACAGCCCCAGCATTTT. Encoded protein: CASPTPTERRQPQHF.

The genes are TRBV19 and TRBJ2-1, with a weak D call TRBD2 (5 bases). V was cut by 2 bases and J by 5 bases, with 7 bases left in between. There are 13 residues in the CDR3. Germline CDR1 LNHDA, CDR2 SQIVND (reference sequence). The CDR3 region is CASSIHGDNEQFF. The CDR3 DNA sequence: TGTGCCAGTAGTATACACGGGGACAATGAGCAGTTCTTC.

The rearrangement uses TRBV29-1 and TRBJ1-2, with a tentative D call TRBD1 (5 bases). The V gene lost 4 bases and the J gene lost 4 bases, with 10 bases spanning the gap. The CDR3 is 12 residues long. Per the germline V gene, CDR1 is SQVTM and CDR2 is ANQGSEA. The CDR3 nucleotides are TGCAGCGTTGCCGACAGCACCTATGGCTACACCTTC. Translation: CSVADSTYGYTF.

In DNA form, the CDR3 reads TGTGCCAGCAGCTTGATTATGGGGGCCTCCGGGGAGCTGTTTTTT. Its protein product is CASSLIMGASGELFF. The rearrangement links TRBV7-2 to TRBJ2-2, with a weak D call TRBD1 (6 bases). Between the trimmed V and J ends, which lost 3 bases and 6 bases, there was a span of 14 bases. Germline V gene data show CDR1 as SGHTA and CDR2 as FQGNSA. The CDR3 sequence is 15 residues long.

The chain has TRBV5-1 and TRBJ2-5; 11 bases are a match to TRBD2. J was trimmed by 5 bases and V by 4 bases; bases with no gene match: 4. The CDR3 has 14 amino acids. Per germline, CDR1 SGHRS and CDR2 YFSETQ. The CDR3 DNA reads TGCGCCAGCAGCGGTAGCGGGGGGGCTGAGACCCAGTACTTC. It encodes CASSGSGGAETQYF.

The V gene is TRBV18, the J gene TRBJ2-1, with 7 positions matching TRBD1. Germline V gene data show CDR1 as KGHSH and CDR2 as LQKENI. The junction had 7 bases not matched to a gene; V was cut back by 6 bases and J by 5 bases. The CDR3 spans 14 residues. Here the CDR3 DNA reads TGTGCCAGCTCTCCCGGGACAGTAAACAATGAGCAGTTCTTC. This translates into CASSPGTVNNEQFF. The full variable domain, completed using reference TRBV18 and TRBJ2-1, is NAGVMQNPRHLVRRRGQEARLRCSPMKGHSHVYWYRQLPEEGLKFMVYLQKENIIDESGMPKERFSAEFPKEGPSILRIQQVVRGDSAAYFCASSPGTVNNEQFFGPGTRLTVL.

The rearrangement links TRBV9 to TRBJ2-6; unclear D gene. From germline, CDR1 is SGDLS and CDR2 YYNGEE. V was trimmed by 0 bases and J by 2 bases, leaving 3 bases between them. The CDR3 is 14 residues long. CDR3 nucleotides: TGTGCCAGCAGCGTAGCTACTGGGGCCAACGTCCTGACTTTC. This codes for CASSVATGANVLTF.

The chain links TRBV9 to TRBJ2-5, with D possibly being TRBD1 (5 bases). Trimming removed 0 bases at V and 4 bases at J, with 10 bases between. There are 14 residues in the CDR3. Germline V gives CDR1 SGDLS, CDR2 YYNGEE. The CDR3 DNA follows: TGTGCCAGCAGCGTAGATAGGGGCGGAGAGACCCAGTACTTC. Translating it yields CASSVDRGGETQYF.

This clone is medium-sized (0.01 to 0.1%) within its sample. The J gene is TRBJ1-6, the V gene TRBV5-1; TRBD1 matches 12 bases. This CDR3 is built from 16 residues. The J segment lost 8 bases and the V segment lost 4 bases, leaving 7 bases of the junction unmatched. From germline, CDR1 is SGHRS and CDR2 YFSETQ. The CDR3 sequence is CASSAGTGGEDSPLHF. In nucleotides, the CDR3 is TGCGCCAGCAGCGCTGGGACAGGGGGCGAGGATTCACCCCTCCACTTT.

This rearrangement joins TRBV28 to TRBJ2-7, with 7 bases matching TRBD2. This CDR3 contains 13 residues. The germline CDR1 and CDR2 sequences are MDHEN and SYDVKM. CDR3: CVASGGRTYEQYF. The CDR3 bases are TGTGTCGCGAGTGGCGGGAGAACTTACGAGCAGTACTTC.

The chain has TRBV9 and TRBJ2-7; a weak D match, TRBD2 (6 bases). The germline V gene encodes CDR1 SGDLS and CDR2 YYNGEE. V lost 1 base to trimming and J lost 4 bases, with 12 bases between them. This CDR3 has 14 amino acids. DNA for the CDR3: TGTGCCAGCAGCGTATCCCCGGGAGAGTACGAGCAGTACTTC. This sequence encodes CASSVSPGEYEQYF. The full variable domain, rest sourced from reference TRBV9 and TRBJ2-7, is DSGVTQTPKHLITATGQRVTLRCSPRSGDLSVYWYQQSLDQGLQFLIQYYNGEERAKGNILERFSAQQFPDLHSELNLSSLELGDSALYFCASSVSPGEYEQYFGPGTRLTVT.

The rearrangement uses TRBV28 and TRBJ2-7, with D perhaps matching TRBD2 (6 bases). Deletions cut 1 base from V and 3 bases from J, with 10 bases between. This CDR3 has 14 amino acids. The germline V gene encodes CDR1 MDHEN and CDR2 SYDVKM. This CDR3 reads CASSLYVGGYEQYF. CDR3 coding DNA: TGTGCCAGCAGTTTATACGTGGGGGGCTACGAGCAGTACTTC.

V usage is TRBV11-1 and J usage is TRBJ1-2; 7 bases fit TRBD1. The trim removed 5 bases at V and 2 bases at J, leaving 5 bases unmatched. The CDR3 has 14 residues. Germline V gene data show CDR1 as SGHAT and CDR2 as FQDESV (reference sequence). CDR3 loop: CASSPLTGNYGYTF. As DNA, the CDR3 is TGTGCCAGCAGCCCACTGACAGGGAACTATGGCTACACCTTC.

The chain employs TRBV7-2 and TRBJ1-3, with a weak D call TRBD1 (6 bases). V gave up 1 base and J gave up 9 bases, with 13 bases separating them. Looked up from germline, CDR1 is SGHTA and CDR2 is FQGNSA. CDR3 length equals 14 residues. CDR3: CASSLGGHTGTIYF. For the CDR3, the DNA is TGTGCCAGCAGCTTAGGGGGGCATACCGGCACCATATATTTT.

This sequence joins TRBV28 and TRBJ2-2; maybe TRBD1 (5 bases). Trimming cost V 3 bases and J 4 bases, with 9 bases left between them. Per germline, CDR1 MDHEN and CDR2 SYDVKM. The length of the CDR3 is 14 residues. CDR3 DNA: TGTGCCAGCAGTTTCTTTAGGGGCACCGGGGAGCTGTTTTTT. Protein: CASSFFRGTGELFF.

There are a few counts of this clone. J is TRBJ1-2 and V is TRBV28; D is unresolved. The CDR3 contains 12 residues. Germline values: CDR1 MDHEN, CDR2 SYDVKM. As DNA, the CDR3 is TGTGCTCACGAGCGGGAGAACTATGGCTACACCTTC. Encoded protein: CAHERENYGYTF.

CDR3 bases: TGTGCCAGCAGCCCCGAGGGATCGAGGAACACTGAAGCTTTCTTT. Translation: CASSPEGSRNTEAFF. This rearrangement joins TRBV5-6 to TRBJ1-1; D call uncertain. The CDR3 is 15 amino acids. Germline V CDR1 and CDR2: SGHDT, YYEEEE. The V end lost 4 bases, the J end lost 1 base, and 14 bases lay between the germline ends.

CDR3 protein: CASSHPGLVGPQHF. As DNA, the CDR3 is TGTGCCAGCAGCCACCCAGGGTTAGTGGGGCCCCAGCATTTT. The rearrangement uses TRBV21-1 and TRBJ1-5; TRBD1 was called by the table and not checked on the DNA. TRBV21-1 is listed as a pseudogene. The CDR3 length is 14 residues.

This rearrangement joins TRBV5-5 to TRBJ1-1; weak D call: TRBD1 (6 bases). The germline V gene encodes CDR1 SGHKS and CDR2 YYEKEE (reference sequence). V lost 2 bases to trimming and J lost 7 bases, with 12 bases between them. The CDR3 has 13 amino acids. In DNA, the CDR3 is TGTGCCAGCAGCTTTTGGGACACGGATGAAGCTTTCTTT. It encodes CASSFWDTDEAFF.